A selection of T cell receptor beta chains follows, all from one sample in a study of beta chain features in type 1 diabetes. Clones were read by immunoSEQ multiplex PCR, and TCRdb kept only the in-frame ones, dropping some. The table includes around 450,000 clones, about 10% detected once. Specimen: naive CD4+ T cells from blood. These TCRs come from a woman aged 18-29 years in good health. Each CDR3 is given with its conserved first and last residue. The D gene is left open where the match is weak. A row's size may be missing; if present it is once, few, many or a size class.

TRBV27	-	TRBJ2-7	TRBD1	CASSLWDRGGEQYF	TGTGCCAGCAGTTTGTGGGACAGGGGAGGCGAGCAGTACTTC
TRBV7-2	few	TRBJ2-5	TRBD2	CASSFELAGGRGETQYF	TGTGCCAGCAGCTTCGAATTAGCGGGGGGCCGGGGAGAGACCCAGTACTTC
TRBV6-1	-	TRBJ1-1	-	CASSVPGWNTEAFF	TGTGCCAGCAGTGTTCCCGGATGGAACACTGAAGCTTTCTTT
TRBV18	few	TRBJ1-6	-	CASSPTAGGSPLHF	TGTGCCAGCTCCCCTACCGCTGGGGGTTCACCCCTCCACTTT
TRBV28	-	TRBJ2-3	-	CASSFKRGTDTQYF	TGTGCCAGCAGTTTCAAACGAGGAACAGATACGCAGTATTTT
TRBV2	few	TRBJ2-7	TRBD2	CASLLAGGYEQYF	TGTGCCAGCCTTTTAGCGGGAGGTTACGAGCAGTACTTC
TRBV7-2	-	TRBJ2-3	-	CASSLDRSTDTQYF	TGTGCCAGCAGCTTAGACAGGAGCACAGATACGCAGTATTTT
TRBV29-1	-	TRBJ2-3	-	CSVRQVADTQYF	TGCAGCGTTCGACAGGTGGCAGATACGCAGTATTTT
TRBV9	-	TRBJ1-2	-	CASSVRTQPIVGYTF	TGTGCCAGCAGCGTAAGGACACAACCCATTGTGGGGTACACCTTC
TRBV25-1	-	TRBJ1-2	-	CASSEYDTESNYGYTF	TGTGCCAGCAGTGAATATGATACAGAGTCTAACTATGGCTACACCTTC
TRBV7-3	-	TRBJ2-1	-	CASSSTGRLSEQFF	TGTGCCAGCAGCTCCACAGGACGATTATCTGAGCAGTTCTTC
TRBV29-1	-	TRBJ1-1	-	CSVGNTGGEPTEAFF	TGCAGCGTTGGTAACACAGGAGGGGAGCCCACTGAAGCTTTCTTT
TRBV28	few	TRBJ1-5	-	CASGQTYDQPQHF	TGTGCCAGCGGACAGACCTACGATCAGCCCCAGCATTTT
TRBV28	-	TRBJ1-5	-	CASSRRRVGNQPQHF	TGTGCCAGCAGTCGGCGCAGGGTTGGCAATCAGCCCCAGCATTTT
TRBV11-2	once	TRBJ1-1	-	CASSVRQTNTEAFF	TGTGCCAGCAGCGTTCGACAGACGAACACTGAAGCTTTCTTT
TRBV18	-	TRBJ2-3	TRBD2	CASSPSRDARSGDTQYF	TGTGCCAGCTCACCATCCCGGGACGCGCGTAGCGGGGATACGCAGTATTTT
TRBV15	-	TRBJ2-7	TRBD2	CATSRGTSGVKGGEQYF	TGTGCCACCAGCAGAGGAACTAGCGGAGTAAAGGGGGGAGAGCAGTACTTC
TRBV18	-	TRBJ2-7	TRBD1	CASSAGTGNYEQYF	TGTGCCAGCTCAGCCGGGACAGGGAACTACGAGCAGTACTTC
TRBV6-6	few	TRBJ2-6	-	CASSFYGANVLTF	TGTGCCAGCAGTTTCTATGGGGCCAACGTCCTGACTTTC
TRBV7-9	few	TRBJ1-5	-	CASSLAEGNQPQHF	TGTGCCAGCAGCTTAGCCGAGGGGAATCAGCCCCAGCATTTT
TRBV18	few	TRBJ2-7	TRBD1	CASSVQGADTSYEQYF	TGTGCCAGCTCAGTGCAGGGGGCTGATACCTCCTACGAGCAGTACTTC
TRBV20-1	-	TRBJ1-4	-	CSARLWEKLFF	TGCAGTGCTAGGCTTTGGGAAAAACTGTTTTTT
TRBV4-1	-	TRBJ1-4	-	CASSYRDLNEKLFF	TGCGCCAGCAGCTACAGGGACCTAAATGAAAAACTGTTTTTT
TRBV18	-	TRBJ2-1	TRBD1	CASARDSTYNEQFF	TGTGCCAGCGCAAGGGACAGCACCTACAATGAGCAGTTCTTC
TRBV29-1	few	TRBJ2-1	TRBD1	CSAGGFYNEQFF	TGCAGCGCAGGGGGCTTCTACAATGAGCAGTTCTTC
TRBV25-1	-	TRBJ2-5	TRBD1	CASSDSNLGGRWSWTQYF	TGTGCCAGCAGTGACTCTAACTTAGGGGGCCGCTGGAGCTGGACCCAGTACTTC
TRBV10-3	few	TRBJ1-6	-	CAIRTANNSPLHF	TGTGCCATCCGGACCGCAAATAATTCACCCCTCCACTTT
TRBV15	few	TRBJ2-5	-	CATSRDLVVETQYF	TGTGCCACCAGCAGAGATTTGGTTGTAGAGACCCAGTACTTC
TRBV7-2	-	TRBJ2-7	TRBD1	CASSLFLADRNYEQYF	TGTGCCAGCAGCCTGTTCCTGGCGGACAGGAACTACGAGCAGTACTTC
TRBV9	few	TRBJ2-3	-	CASSVGPGLTDTQYF	TGTGCCAGCAGCGTAGGTCCGGGGCTTACAGATACGCAGTATTTT
TRBV7-8	-	TRBJ1-1	-	CASSLRGRSGQWTEAFF	TGTGCCAGCAGCTTAAGGGGACGCTCGGGGCAATGGACTGAAGCTTTCTTT
TRBV15	-	TRBJ2-5	-	CATARGVQETQYF	TGTGCCACCGCGCGAGGGGTACAAGAGACCCAGTACTTC
TRBV4-1	-	TRBJ2-5	-	CASSQWVRETQYF	TGCGCCAGCAGCCAATGGGTTCGGGAGACCCAGTACTTC
TRBV4-3	few	TRBJ1-5	-	CASSQGYSPSNQPQHF	TGCGCCAGCAGCCAAGGGTACAGCCCGAGCAATCAGCCCCAGCATTTT
TRBV5-1	few	TRBJ1-1	-	CASSLAVGGDTEAFF	TGCGCCAGCAGCTTGGCCGTAGGGGGTGACACTGAAGCTTTCTTT
TRBV4-3	-	TRBJ2-3	-	CASSQDREGDTQYF	TGCGCCAGCAGCCAAGATCGCGAAGGAGATACGCAGTATTTT
TRBV5-1	few	TRBJ1-1	-	CASSSRRGMNTEAFF	TGCGCCAGCAGCTCCAGAAGAGGCATGAACACTGAAGCTTTCTTT
TRBV19	-	TRBJ2-3	-	CASRRTAPSTDTQYF	TGTGCCAGTAGACGGACAGCACCTAGCACAGATACGCAGTATTTT
TRBV4-3	-	TRBJ2-7	-	CASSQDYSVGEQYF	TGCGCCAGCAGCCAAGACTACAGCGTCGGGGAGCAGTACTTC
TRBV5-4	few	TRBJ2-1	TRBD2	CASSQRGVRYNEQFF	TGTGCCAGCAGTCAGCGGGGGGTCCGCTACAATGAGCAGTTCTTC
TRBV4-3	few	TRBJ2-7	-	CASSQSLGPYEQYF	TGCGCCAGCAGCCAATCATTGGGTCCCTACGAGCAGTACTTC
TRBV30	few	TRBJ1-5	-	CAWSVSGSNQPQHF	TGTGCCTGGAGTGTATCCGGGAGCAATCAGCCCCAGCATTTT
TRBV9	few	TRBJ2-1	-	CASSVAGQIYNEQFF	TGTGCCAGCAGCGTAGCTGGACAGATCTACAATGAGCAGTTCTTC
TRBV7-2	-	TRBJ1-2	-	CASSPRNYGYTF	TGTGCCAGCAGCCCGAGGAACTATGGCTACACCTTC
TRBV6-5	few	TRBJ1-3	-	CASRSGGVSGNTIYF	TGTGCCAGCAGAAGTGGAGGTGTCTCTGGAAACACCATATATTTT
TRBV5-6	-	TRBJ1-5	TRBD1	CASSRGDRAYNQPQHF	TGTGCCAGCAGCCGTGGCGACAGGGCCTACAATCAGCCCCAGCATTTT
TRBV2	-	TRBJ2-6	TRBD1	CASWDRAGANVLTF	TGTGCCAGCTGGGACAGGGCTGGGGCCAACGTCCTGACTTTC
TRBV5-1	-	TRBJ2-2	-	CASNQNTGELFF	TGCGCCAGCAATCAGAACACCGGGGAGCTGTTTTTT
TRBV9	many	TRBJ2-1	-	CASSVAGDHYNEQFF	TGTGCCAGCAGCGTAGCGGGGGATCACTACAATGAGCAGTTCTTC